This TCR beta chain emerged from a study of CXCR3-negative and CXCR3-positive naive CD8 T cells. Study context: Cumulative TRB read yield was about 140 million, averaging about 1.5 +/- 0.3 million per library.

The CDR3 is 15 amino acids. Germline V lookup: CDR1 PRHDT, CDR2 FYEKMQ (reference sequence). Study observations and caveats: With CXCR3 expression partially decreased after cryopreservation, most assays relied on fresh PBMCs. TRB CDR3 properties indicated TCR strength, while surface CD5 was similar across naive subsets. The TRBV-TRBJ usage of naive CXCR3-negative and CXCR3-positive cells was similar, but that of memory cells differed.

It was by 5' RACE with UMI labels that the TRB cDNA libraries were prepared. TCRdb reprocessed the 5' RACE reads and keeps a single row for each CDR3 protein, giving no DNA. The sample includes under 85,000 distinct CDR3 sequences. Concerning this clonotype itself: Its antigen is not known.

The source is a human donor in good health. Some clones in this sample may be carry-over from other donors' samples. The chain links TRBV13 to TRBJ1-2; TCRdb's D call, TRBD1, is unchecked because there is no DNA. What was sequenced was naive CXCR3- CD8+ T cells from blood. Subset in this sample: CD45RO-CCR7+CD27+CD95- naive CD8+ T cells lacking CXCR3 (TNR3-). CDR3 amino acids: CASSFETGGAYGYTF.